This T cell receptor (beta chain) was observed in a study of T cells expressing NK-cell markers. TCRdb re-called the 5' RACE reads and gives one entry per CDR3 protein, without DNA. In all, the sample yields 250,000 or so distinct CDR3 sequences. Germline V gene sequence: CDR1 SGHTA, CDR2 FQGNSA. The length of the CDR3 is 17 residues. This receptor was identified in a woman aged 18 to 75 in good health. The sample comprised blood T cells: a sorted CD56 or NKG2C T cell subset, CD4+ or CD8+ T cells, or bulk PBMC T cells (not recorded which). The chain recombines TRBV7-2 with TRBJ2-2; the TRBD2 assignment by TCRdb is unverifiable without DNA. CDR3 residues: CASSFIGLAGTTGELFF.